This TCR beta chain comes out of a study of beta chain features in type 1 diabetes. The study, taken as a whole, reports: Naive, central memory and Treg TCRB repertoires seemed to resemble each other more closely in patients than they did in healthy donors. These data did not resolve whether HLA type affects TCRB rearrangement. Patients with type 1 diabetes showed fewer VDJ junction insertions and more deletions.

The study reverse transcribed the entire isolated RNA, so it sequenced expressed TCRB transcripts. Sequencing was performed with immunoSEQ multiplex PCR; in TCRdb, only in-frame clones are kept and a portion is missing. The sample lists around 430,000 clones, 25% to 35% occurring once. The V end lost 1 base, the J end lost 4 bases, and 21 bases lay between the germline ends. Per germline, CDR1 SGHTA and CDR2 FQGNSA. The CDR3 totals 18 residues. The sample holds a few counts of this clone. Its antigen is undetermined. The specimen was naive CD4+ T cells from blood. This chain links TRBV7-2 with TRBJ2-3; possible D gene TRBD2, 6 bases. The TCR sequence derives from a young man in good health. Written as DNA, the CDR3 is TGTGCCAGCAGCTTAGTTTACCTAGCGAGTGCCCAGGCAGATACGCAGTATTTT. Translating it yields CASSLVYLASAQADTQYF.